This T cell receptor (beta chain) was profiled in a study of T cells after yellow fever vaccination. Study-wide findings and caveats: The booster response re-showed most primary clones: more than 95% CD4, approximately 90% CD8. A limited proportion of clonotypes was detected within both the CD4 and CD8 compartments. Abundant clonotypes from the bulk population could get into FACS-sorted repertoires as contaminants.

This clonotype came up many times. Its antigen remains unidentified. The CDR3 has 13 amino acids. V was pared by 6 bases and J by 4 bases, with 12 bases between. TCR cDNA was made by 5'RACE template switching, adding a universal primer site and UMIs. TCRdb processed the 5' RACE reads anew with MiXCR; each CDR3 protein has one entry. Among approximately 450,000 distinct CDR3 sequences listed, roughly 20% were seen once. The receptor comes from a man younger than 35 who received the YFV17D yellow fever vaccine. The chain carries TRBV12-3 or TRBV12-4 and TRBJ1-2, with D perhaps matching TRBD1 (5 bases). This material consisted of PBMCs, taken before the yellow fever booster vaccination. This chain's CDR3 is CASSPRGGYGYTF. The CDR3 DNA reads TGTGCCAGCAGCCCGAGGGGCGGCTATGGCTACACCTTC.